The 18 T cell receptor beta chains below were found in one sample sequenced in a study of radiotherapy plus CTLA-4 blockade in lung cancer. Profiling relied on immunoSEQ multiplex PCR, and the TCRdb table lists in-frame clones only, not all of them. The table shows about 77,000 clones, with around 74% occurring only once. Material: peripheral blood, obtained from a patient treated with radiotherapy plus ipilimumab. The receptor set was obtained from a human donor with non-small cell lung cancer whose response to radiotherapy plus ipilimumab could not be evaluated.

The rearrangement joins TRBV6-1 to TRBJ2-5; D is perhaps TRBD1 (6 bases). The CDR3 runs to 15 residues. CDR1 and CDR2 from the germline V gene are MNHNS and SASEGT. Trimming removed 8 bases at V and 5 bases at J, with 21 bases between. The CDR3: CASRRPGTKRETQYF. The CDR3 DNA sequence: TGTGCCAGCCGACGGCCCGGGACAAAAAGGGAGACCCAGTACTTC.

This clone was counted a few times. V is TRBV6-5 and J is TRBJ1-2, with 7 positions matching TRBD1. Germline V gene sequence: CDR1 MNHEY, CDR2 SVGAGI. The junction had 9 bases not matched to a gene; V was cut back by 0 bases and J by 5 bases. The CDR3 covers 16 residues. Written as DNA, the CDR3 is TGTGCCAGCAGTTACTCCTCCTTGGACAGGATGTATGGCTACACCTTC. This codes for CASSYSSLDRMYGYTF.

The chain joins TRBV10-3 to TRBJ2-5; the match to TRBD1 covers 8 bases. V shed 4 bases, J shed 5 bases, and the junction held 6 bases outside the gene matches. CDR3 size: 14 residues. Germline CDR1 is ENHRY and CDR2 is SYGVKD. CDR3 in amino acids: CAISVTGERETQYF. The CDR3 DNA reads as TGTGCCATCAGTGTGACAGGGGAGAGGGAGACCCAGTACTTC.

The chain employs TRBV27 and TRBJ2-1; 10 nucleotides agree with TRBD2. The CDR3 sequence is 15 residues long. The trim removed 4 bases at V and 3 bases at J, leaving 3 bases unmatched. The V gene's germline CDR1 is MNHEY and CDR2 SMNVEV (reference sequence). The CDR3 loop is CASSSGLAFYNEQFF. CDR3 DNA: TGTGCCAGCAGTTCGGGACTAGCGTTCTACAATGAGCAGTTCTTC.

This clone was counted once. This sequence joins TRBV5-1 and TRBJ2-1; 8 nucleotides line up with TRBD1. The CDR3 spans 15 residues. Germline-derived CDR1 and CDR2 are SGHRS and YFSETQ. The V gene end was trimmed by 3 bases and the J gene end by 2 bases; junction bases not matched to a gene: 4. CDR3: CASSSGQGTYNEQFF. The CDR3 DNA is TGCGCCAGCAGCTCTGGACAGGGAACCTACAATGAGCAGTTCTTC.

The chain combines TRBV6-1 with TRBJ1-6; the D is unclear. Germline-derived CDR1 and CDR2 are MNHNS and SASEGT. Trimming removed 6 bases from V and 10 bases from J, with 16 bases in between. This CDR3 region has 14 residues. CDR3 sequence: CASRLEVTGSPLHF. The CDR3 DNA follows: TGTGCCAGCAGACTTGAGGTGACCGGGTCACCCCTCCACTTT.

CDR3 in DNA: TGTGCCAGCAGCGGGGGGGACTCTGGGGCCAACGTCCTGACTTTC. It encodes CASSGGDSGANVLTF. The chain has TRBV9 and TRBJ2-6, with D perhaps TRBD2 (6 bases). Germline CDR1 and CDR2: SGDLS and YYNGEE. The CDR3 spans 15 residues. V gave up 3 bases and J gave up 0 bases, with 7 bases separating them.

CDR3 sequence reads: CASSLAISGTGFHEQYF. CDR3 nucleotide sequence: TGTGCCAGCAGCTTAGCCATCTCCGGGACAGGGTTCCACGAGCAGTACTTC. V and J are TRBV11-3 and TRBJ2-7; 9 bases match TRBD1. With 1 base clipped from V and 5 bases from J, the junction kept 12 bases outside the gene matches. The CDR3 has 17 amino acids. The germline CDR1 and CDR2 sequences are SGHNT and YENEEA.

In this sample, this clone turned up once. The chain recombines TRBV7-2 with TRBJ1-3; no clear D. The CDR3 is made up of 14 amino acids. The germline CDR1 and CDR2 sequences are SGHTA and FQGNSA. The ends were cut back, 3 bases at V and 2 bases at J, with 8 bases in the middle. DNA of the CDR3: TGTGCCAGCAGCTTTAGCATGACTGGAAACACCATATATTTT. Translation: CASSFSMTGNTIYF.

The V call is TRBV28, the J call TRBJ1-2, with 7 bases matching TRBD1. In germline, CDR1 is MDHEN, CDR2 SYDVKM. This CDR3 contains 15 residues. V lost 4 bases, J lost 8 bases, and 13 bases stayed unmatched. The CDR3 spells CASSSPNDRVGGYTF. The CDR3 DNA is TGTGCCAGCAGTTCCCCTAACGACAGGGTCGGAGGCTACACCTTC.

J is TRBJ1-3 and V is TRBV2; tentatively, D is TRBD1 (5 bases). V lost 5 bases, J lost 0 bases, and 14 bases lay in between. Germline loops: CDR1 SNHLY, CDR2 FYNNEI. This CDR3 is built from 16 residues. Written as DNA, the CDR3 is TGTGCCAGCAGTCTTGACAGTCTTCGCTCTGGAAACACCATATATTTT. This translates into CASSLDSLRSGNTIYF.

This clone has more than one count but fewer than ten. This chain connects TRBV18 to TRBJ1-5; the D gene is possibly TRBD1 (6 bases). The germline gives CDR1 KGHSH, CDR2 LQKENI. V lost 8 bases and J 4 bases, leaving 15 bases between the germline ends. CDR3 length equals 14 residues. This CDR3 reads CASQGNRVNQPQHF. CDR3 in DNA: TGTGCCAGCCAAGGAAACAGGGTAAATCAGCCCCAGCATTTT. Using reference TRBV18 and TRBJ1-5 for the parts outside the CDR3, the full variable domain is NAGVMQNPRHLVRRRGQEARLRCSPMKGHSHVYWYRQLPEEGLKFMVYLQKENIIDESGMPKERFSAEFPKEGPSILRIQQVVRGDSAAYFCASQGNRVNQPQHFGDGTRLSIL.

The CDR3 nucleotides read TGTGCCAGCAGCGTAGGGGGCAGAAGCGGGGGGGTGAGCACCGGGGAGCTGTTTTTT. This encodes CASSVGGRSGGVSTGELFF. The chain carries TRBV9 and TRBJ2-2; the match to TRBD2 covers 10 bases. This CDR3 spans 19 amino acids. Losses at the gene ends were 0 bases for V and 4 bases for J; bases not matched to a gene: 12. CDR1 and CDR2 from the germline V gene are SGDLS and YYNGEE.

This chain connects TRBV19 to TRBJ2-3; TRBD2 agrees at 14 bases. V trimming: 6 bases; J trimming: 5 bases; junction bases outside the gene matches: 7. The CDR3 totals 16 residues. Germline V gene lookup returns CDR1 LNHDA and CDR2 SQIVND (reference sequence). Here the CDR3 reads CASSRLGLAGGDTQYF. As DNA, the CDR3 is TGTGCCAGTAGCCGCCTCGGACTAGCGGGGGGAGATACGCAGTATTTT.

Here the CDR3 DNA reads TGTGCCAGCAGCCCAGGGACAGTAAACACTGAAGCTTTCTTT. Amino acids: CASSPGTVNTEAFF. V gene TRBV11-1 combines with J gene TRBJ1-1; the match to TRBD1 covers 7 bases. The CDR3 runs 14 residues. The germline V gene has CDR1 SGHAT and CDR2 FQDESV (reference sequence). Trimming cost V 5 bases and J 2 bases; bases outside gene matches: 5.

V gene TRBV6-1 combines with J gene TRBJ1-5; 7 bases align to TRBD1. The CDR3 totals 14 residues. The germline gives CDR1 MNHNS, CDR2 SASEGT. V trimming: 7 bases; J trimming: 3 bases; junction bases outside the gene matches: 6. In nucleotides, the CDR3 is TGTGCCAGCACCACGGGACAGATCAATCAGCCCCAGCATTTT. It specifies CASTTGQINQPQHF.

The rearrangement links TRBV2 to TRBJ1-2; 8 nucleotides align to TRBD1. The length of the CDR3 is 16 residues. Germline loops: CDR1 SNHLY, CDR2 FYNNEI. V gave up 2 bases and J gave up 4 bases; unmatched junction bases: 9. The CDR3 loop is CASSESAGGRGYGYTF. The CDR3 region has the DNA TGTGCCAGCAGTGAATCCGCAGGGGGCAGGGGCTATGGCTACACCTTC.

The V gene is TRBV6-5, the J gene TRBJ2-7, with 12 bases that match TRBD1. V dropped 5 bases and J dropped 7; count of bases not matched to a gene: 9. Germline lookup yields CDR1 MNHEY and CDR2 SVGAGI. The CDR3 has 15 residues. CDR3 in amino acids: CASSGWDRGRIEQYF. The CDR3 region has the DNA TGTGCCAGCAGTGGATGGGACAGGGGGCGCATTGAGCAGTACTTC.